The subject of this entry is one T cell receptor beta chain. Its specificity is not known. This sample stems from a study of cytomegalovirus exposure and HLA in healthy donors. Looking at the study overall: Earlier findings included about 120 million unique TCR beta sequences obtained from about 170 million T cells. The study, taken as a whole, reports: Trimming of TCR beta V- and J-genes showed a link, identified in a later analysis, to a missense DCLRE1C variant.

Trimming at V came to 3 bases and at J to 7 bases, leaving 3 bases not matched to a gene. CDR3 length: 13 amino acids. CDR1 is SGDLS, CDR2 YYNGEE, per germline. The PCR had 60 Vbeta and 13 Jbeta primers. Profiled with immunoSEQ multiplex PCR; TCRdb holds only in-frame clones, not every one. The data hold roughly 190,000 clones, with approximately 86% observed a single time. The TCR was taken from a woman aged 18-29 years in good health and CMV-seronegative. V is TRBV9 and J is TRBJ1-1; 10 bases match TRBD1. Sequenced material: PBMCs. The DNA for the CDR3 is TGTGCCAGCAGCGGGACAGGGGGGGATGAAGCTTTCTTT. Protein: CASSGTGGDEAFF. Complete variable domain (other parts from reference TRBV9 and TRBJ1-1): DSGVTQTPKHLITATGQRVTLRCSPRSGDLSVYWYQQSLDQGLQFLIQYYNGEERAKGNILERFSAQQFPDLHSELNLSSLELGDSALYFCASSGTGGDEAFFGQGTRLTVV.